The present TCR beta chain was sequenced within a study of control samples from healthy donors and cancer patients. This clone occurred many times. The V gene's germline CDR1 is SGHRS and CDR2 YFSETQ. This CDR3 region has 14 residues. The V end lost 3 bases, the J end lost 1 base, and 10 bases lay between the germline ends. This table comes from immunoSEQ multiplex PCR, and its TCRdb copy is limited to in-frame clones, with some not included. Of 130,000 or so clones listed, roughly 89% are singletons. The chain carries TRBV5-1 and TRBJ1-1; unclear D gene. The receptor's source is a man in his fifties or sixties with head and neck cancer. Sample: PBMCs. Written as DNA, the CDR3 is TGCGCCAGCAGCTCACAGCTGGCGAACACTGAAGCTTTCTTT. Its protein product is CASSSQLANTEAFF.